The present T cell receptor (beta chain) was sequenced within a study of cytomegalovirus exposure and HLA in healthy donors (dated 2017 in TCRdb). Context from the whole study: According to an earlier analysis of 450 to 650 of the donors, roughly 180 million T cells yielded 90 million to 130 million unique TCR beta sequences and around 300 Gb of sequence data. All discovery cohort repertoires had been generated on a single sequencing platform. Of the roughly 400 genotyped donors, 70% to 90% were placed in the genetic ancestry cluster associated with self-reported Caucasian donors. The number of donors typed differed by locus, with about 629-640 for A, B, C, DRB1 and DQB1, over 500 for DQA1, 600 to 610 for DPA1, and roughly 450 for DPB1. A few DR-DQ haplotypes were handled as single units for association and clustering because linkage in the cohort was strong. Both class I and class II loci were covered by HLA typing, at four-digit resolution. To predict cytomegalovirus infection status, the study brought together high-throughput TCR immunosequencing, statistical association of individual TCRs with disease status, and machine learning. Alongside the repertoire data, information on donor age, sex, ethnicity and CMV serostatus was compiled. The aim of the study was to test whether cataloging public T cell receptors could identify signatures of past pathogen exposure. Among some 400 genotyped donors of the cohort, an average of roughly 230,000 unique TCR beta nucleotide sequences was sequenced per donor, of which 15% to 20% were non-productive. The T cell repertoires of under 700 subjects were profiled by immunosequencing and related to cytomegalovirus serostatus. The later analysis used no new phenotypic data to find candidate immune exposures, relying instead on TCR beta sequences and their occurrence across donors. An earlier analysis of nearly 600 of the donors applied high-throughput TCR beta sequencing to assess whether each TCR beta V gene segment acted as functional or pseudogenic. To study patterns of TCR occurrence, a later analysis re-analyzed previously published TCR beta repertoires from around 700 donors and added high-resolution HLA genotyping. A later genetic analysis took genome-wide SNP genotypes for about 65% of the 666 donors and used that subset as a discovery cohort. Besides the first cohort of around 670 subjects, a separate validation cohort made up of 90 to 150 different subjects was used. Roughly 300 gigabases of sequencing data and approximately 80 million unique TCR sequences were included in an early release covering about 600 HLA-typed donors. General study outcomes and caveats: A later genetic analysis associated a missense DCLRE1C variant with V-gene and J-gene trimming of TCR beta chains, and an independent cohort replicated the association. Compared with the 666-donor mean, donors in an Asian-associated ancestry cluster had fewer N-insertions in productive TCRs, according to a later genetic analysis. The study gave a list of more than 150 TCR beta chains associated with cytomegalovirus. It was suggested by the authors that the approach could potentially be generalized to other disease states and immunological phenotypes. While some public TCRs were present in many individuals, most TCR sequences turned up only very rarely across donors. In vitro tests confirmed that three of the cytomegalovirus-associated TCR beta chains recognize cytomegalovirus antigens. Some IMGT-functional V segments, including TRBV6-2 and TRBV6-3, could not be told apart with the 87-base-pair reads, so those segments were excluded. According to a later analysis, most CMV-associated TCR beta chains appeared to be HLA-restricted, and the HLA associations seemed to be driven largely by CMV exposure. A later analysis reported that several top co-occurrence clusters appeared linked to parvovirus B19, influenza, CMV and Epstein-Barr virus. About 15 rarely observed V segments, including chromosome 9 orphons, were excluded from the earlier analysis of several hundred of the donors because counts were too low. Assigning TCR associations to individual alleles was difficult when HLA alleles, especially DR and DQ, strongly co-occurred. Only TCR beta chains were sequenced in this cohort, and the absence of alpha or paired-chain data limited detectable features. Roughly uniform sequencing depth across donors was assumed in presence/absence analyses, although this assumption may not hold. The sequencing pipeline was judged likely to have produced a cluster of highly shared sequence variants as a technical artifact. A further reported finding was that TCR beta sequences accurately predicted the HLA-A and HLA-B alleles for most subjects in the first cohort. In an earlier analysis of a few hundred of the donors, most TCR beta V segments were observed in productive rearrangements about 87% or about 30% of the time, broadly matching IMGT annotations. CMV serostatus was the only immune exposure information available for the cohort. Linkage disequilibrium might explain the correlated functional status among segregating V segments, but an unknown experimental factor could not be excluded. The classifier was reported to diagnose cytomegalovirus status with high specificity and sensitivity in both the original and validation cohorts. In a later analysis, the rate of TCR association differed among HLA loci, with DRB1 alleles having the most associated TCRs and HLA-C alleles having the fewest. In a later analysis, HLA-associated TCR beta chains showed more clonal expansion and lower generation probabilities than non-associated chains that were equally common. HLA typing was unavailable for some donors at each locus, so association tests used only the typed subset. Specific HLA alleles were associated with 15,000 to 20,000 TCR beta sequences at a false discovery rate of 0.05 in a later analysis.

Library construction relied on the immunoSEQ multiplex PCR assay. For the multiplex PCR, a mixture combining 60 forward primers for TCR Vbeta segments and 13 reverse primers for TCR Jbeta segments was used. Amplification of the CDR3 region of rearranged TCR beta genes was performed with a multiplex PCR assay on genomic DNA. Amplified TCR beta libraries were sequenced as 87-base-pair reads on the Illumina HiSeq System. The authors processed their data as follows. A later analysis tallied 75 million to 95 million unique TCR beta chains across the approximately 670 repertoires, and 10 million to 11 million of those chains were shared by two or more donors. To remove PCR and sequencing errors, raw reads were error-corrected and collapsed into unique sequences using a nearest-neighbor algorithm that merged closely related sequences. Alignment of CDR3 sequences to IMGT reference sequences was used to assign V, D and J gene segments. For a sequence to be retained, a match of at least six nucleotides was required to both a V gene segment and a J gene segment. Rearrangements were called productive when the CDR3 lacked stop codons and stayed in frame with V and J; all others were non-productive. CDR3 was defined by IMGT convention, running from the second conserved V-encoded cysteine to the conserved J-encoded phenylalanine. The earlier analysis of fewer than 750 of the donors excluded sequences that lacked an unambiguous match to a single V gene segment. In an earlier analysis of a few hundred of the donors, V segments were called functional above 56.7% productive rearrangements and were called segregating when the between-donor standard deviation exceeded 5%. A statistical classification framework was developed to diagnose cytomegalovirus status using the catalog of TCR beta chain sequences. V and J gene assignment, in a later analysis, came from comparing TCR nucleotide sequences with IMGT/GENE-DB human TR gene sequences. Using the TCRdist pipeline, a later analysis assigned CDR3 sequences along with most-parsimonious VDJ recombination scenarios. In a later analysis, every TCR beta chain was defined by the combination of its CDR3 amino acid sequence and its V-gene family, and reads without a unique V-gene family were dropped. As a way to deal with suspected cross-contamination and a sequencing artifact, a later analysis dropped 592 nucleotide sequences that were highly shared and had low generation probability. A later analysis calculated a clonal expansion index for each public chain from normalized within-repertoire ranks of inferred template counts. In a later analysis, generation probabilities were computed using a VDJ recombination model fitted to out-of-frame rearrangements, and the results were checked against IGoR. In a later analysis, TCR-TCR, TCR-HLA and TCR-CMV co-occurrence was scored with hypergeometric tests, and a repertoire-size bias correction was applied to TCR pairs. To estimate false discovery rates, a later analysis permuted the HLA or CMV assignments 20 times. In a later analysis, co-occurring TCRs were grouped with DBSCAN, and TCRdist sequence similarity was added when clustering was performed within HLA-allele-positive subsets. Repertoires with fewer than 30,000 or more than 120,000 public chains, plus five repertoires with anomalous nucleotide sharing, were excluded from co-occurrence clustering. The clones in this table, taken by TCRdb from immuneACCESS, are in-frame only. Not every clone is retained; where verified, under half of the shortfall comes from an unresolved V gene, and the cause of the rest is unknown. D and trimming were read from the DNA, whereas the V and J calls and clone size are those reported in that table. The sample data list about 97,000 clones, and around 68% of these were observed just once. The ten most abundant clones make up 4% to 5.5% of the sample.

On this clone itself: This receptor's antigen is unknown. The record has no base qualities; no much larger clone is one base away.

The germline V gene supplies CDR1 SGHDN and CDR2 FVKESK. Including the terminal cysteine and phenylalanine, the CDR3 comprises 14 residues. This entry keeps only the CDR3 DNA: 42 bases, framed from base 1. The V end loses 0 bases and the J end loses 0 bases, and a stretch of 3 bases separates them. In total, 666 healthy bone marrow donors made up the cohort. At the time of sampling, all cohort members were nominally healthy, though unrecorded immune exposures were likely present. Of the 670 or so cohort members, approximately 300 had positive CMV serostatus and 350 to 400 had negative CMV serostatus, and CMV serostatus was not recorded for the donor. Every donor gave a peripheral blood sample, and the peripheral blood mononuclear cells from that sample were used for TCR beta sequencing. Genomic DNA was extracted from the blood cell samples with the Qiagen DNeasy Blood Extraction Kit.

The rearrangement combines TRBV14 with TRBJ2-1; the D segment cannot be called with confidence. The clonotype originates from a human donor in good health. Sequenced sample: PBMCs. The CDR3 has the sequence CASSQDLSYNEQFF. The nucleotides read TGTGCCAGCAGCCAAGATCTCTCCTACAATGAGCAGTTCTTC. The CDR3 plus the reference TRBV14 and TRBJ2-1 genes for the other parts give the full variable domain: EAGVTQFPSHSVIEKGQTVTLRCDPISGHDNLYWYRRVMGKEIKFLLHFVKESKQDESGMPNNRFLAERTGGTYSTLKVQPAELEDSGVYFCASSQDLSYNEQFFGPGTRLTVL.